This T cell receptor beta chain was found in a study of CD8+CD57+ T cells in acquired aplastic anemia. Turning to the study itself: CD4+ and CD8+ cells, once sorted, gave DNA averaging approximately 3.4 ug.

V shed 0 bases, J shed 10 bases, and the junction held 7 bases outside the gene matches. Germline assignment: CDR1 SGHRS and CDR2 YFSETQ. The CDR3 covers 16 residues. Regarding the study as a whole: Comparison of patients with controls identified about 27 shared CD8+ CDR3 sequences. Between patients and controls, CD8+ Simpson's diversity did not vary significantly.

According to the study, genomic DNA was the template for TCR beta VDJ and CDR3 profiling. Using its own MiXCR run on the reads, TCRdb lists one record per CDR3 protein. This sample has 150,000 to 200,000 distinct CDR3 sequences, with nearly 50% found just once. The patients chosen for sequencing had shown expansion of CD8+CD57+ cells (detected by flow cytometry). Every patient presented with severe acquired aplastic anemia. This clonotype was seen repeatedly, ten times or more. The antigen is undetermined. The sequence came from a human donor with aplastic anemia. Sequenced sample: sorted CD4+, CD8+, or CD8+CD57+ T cells (not recorded which) from PBMCs. The genes are TRBV5-1 and TRBJ1-6; 10 bases align to TRBD1. CDR3 protein: CASSLAPGTGDSPLHF. The CDR3 DNA sequence: TGCGCCAGCAGCTTGGCCCCCGGGACAGGGGACTCACCCCTCCACTTT.